The 8 T cell receptor beta chains reported below all come from one sample, sequenced in a study of T-cell memory formation after mild COVID-19. TCRdb re-called the 5' RACE reads with MiXCR, one entry per CDR3 protein. The sample includes under 300,000 distinct CDR3 sequences, approximately 16% seen only once; the top ten take approximately 3.5%. The sequenced sample consisted of PBMCs or a T cell subset sorted from them (not recorded which). These TCRs come from a young man who had mild COVID-19 (a few samples of this study predate the infection). Cell type and time point are not known.

This chain uses TRBV7-3 with TRBJ2-3; possibly TRBD1 for D (5 bases). The CDR3 has 15 amino acids. The V end lost 5 bases, the J end lost 3 bases, and 15 bases lay between the germline ends. CDR1 SGHTA and CDR2 FQGTGA come from the germline V gene. CDR3 protein: CASSPQGRATDTQYF. The DNA of the CDR3 is TGTGCCAGCAGCCCCCAGGGCAGGGCGACAGATACGCAGTATTTT.

This chain joins TRBV18 and TRBJ1-1; D is possibly TRBD1 (6 bases). Germline values: CDR1 KGHSH, CDR2 LQKENI. V was cut by 1 base and J by 4 bases, with 7 bases left in between. The CDR3 has 13 residues. CDR3 nucleotides: TGTGCCAGCTCACCACGGGGGCGCACTGAAGCTTTCTTT. Amino acid sequence: CASSPRGRTEAFF. The whole variable domain, filled in from reference TRBV18 and TRBJ1-1, reads NAGVMQNPRHLVRRRGQEARLRCSPMKGHSHVYWYRQLPEEGLKFMVYLQKENIIDESGMPKERFSAEFPKEGPSILRIQQVVRGDSAAYFCASSPRGRTEAFFGQGTRLTVV.

The chain combines TRBV29-1 with TRBJ2-3; D may be TRBD1 or TRBD2 (5 bases each). The CDR3 consists of 10 residues. V gave up 6 bases and J gave up 5 bases, with 6 bases separating them. The germline gives CDR1 SQVTM, CDR2 ANQGSEA. The CDR3 DNA follows: TGCAGCGTGGGGGAAGATACGCAGTATTTT. Protein product: CSVGEDTQYF.

This clonotype appeared many times. The chain uses TRBV28 and TRBJ1-1, with TRBD1 as a possible D gene (6 bases). V lost 6 bases and J lost 4, with 15 bases in between. This CDR3 has 14 residues. CDR1 is MDHEN, CDR2 SYDVKM, per germline. The CDR3 reads CASRTGPRGTEAFF. DNA for the CDR3: TGTGCCAGCAGGACCGGGCCCAGGGGCACTGAAGCTTTCTTT.

The chain uses TRBV20-1 and TRBJ1-5; 9 nucleotides match TRBD1. CDR1 and CDR2 from the germline V gene are DFQATT and SNEGSKA (reference sequence). Unmatched junction bases numbered 7, after V lost 1 base and J lost 0 bases. The CDR3 has 17 residues. The DNA for the CDR3 is TGCAGTGCTAGAGGGACAGGGGACCTATATAGCAATCAGCCCCAGCATTTT. This gives the protein CSARGTGDLYSNQPQHF.

The J gene is TRBJ1-6, the V gene TRBV12-3 or TRBV12-4, with a weak D call TRBD1 (5 bases). V shed 5 bases and J shed 9 bases, with 11 bases lying between them. The CDR3 contains 13 residues. This CDR3 is CASSKGLGSPLHF. CDR3 in DNA: TGTGCCAGCAGTAAGGGGCTCGGTTCACCCCTCCACTTT.

V is TRBV7-2 and J is TRBJ2-1, with D tentatively TRBD1 (5 bases). Deletions cut 2 bases from V and 2 bases from J, with 10 bases between. CDR1 is SGHTA, CDR2 FQGNSA, per germline. This CDR3 region has 15 residues. The CDR3 protein is CASSLSWGPYNEQFF. The CDR3 DNA sequence: TGTGCCAGCAGCTTAAGTTGGGGCCCCTACAATGAGCAGTTCTTC.

The table lists this clonotype with many counts. V and J are TRBV7-9 and TRBJ1-2, with D unresolved. This CDR3 has 14 amino acids. Germline values: CDR1 SEHNR, CDR2 FQNEAQ (reference sequence). The V and J ends lost 3 bases and 2 bases respectively, with 10 bases between them. DNA of the CDR3: TGTGCCAGCAGCTTCTGGGAGGCAAACTATGGCTACACCTTC. Amino acid sequence: CASSFWEANYGYTF.